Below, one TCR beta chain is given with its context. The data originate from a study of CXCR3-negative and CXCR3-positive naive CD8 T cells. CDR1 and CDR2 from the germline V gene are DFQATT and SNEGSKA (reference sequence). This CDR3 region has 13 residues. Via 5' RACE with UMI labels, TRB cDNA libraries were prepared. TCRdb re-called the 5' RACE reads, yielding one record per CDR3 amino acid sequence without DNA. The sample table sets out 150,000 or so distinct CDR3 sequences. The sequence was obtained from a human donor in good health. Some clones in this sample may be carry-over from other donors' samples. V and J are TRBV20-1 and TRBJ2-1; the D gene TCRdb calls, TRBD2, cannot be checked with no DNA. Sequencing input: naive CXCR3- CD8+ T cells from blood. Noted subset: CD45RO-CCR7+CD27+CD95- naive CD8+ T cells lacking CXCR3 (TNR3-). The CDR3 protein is CSAIGLDYNEQFF.